This TCR beta chain was sequenced during a study of T cells in Graves' hyperthyroidism and ophthalmopathy. The CDR3 regions of TCR beta were amplified from RNA transcripts. Initially, a first-round RT-PCR of the TCR CDR3 employed the HTBI primer set. TCRdb reprocessed the multiplex PCR reads with MiXCR, giving one entry per CDR3 protein. Of 800,000 or so distinct CDR3 sequences detected, over 35% appear once; the ten largest clones hold 8% to 9%. Study conclusions and caveats: Within blood appeared most thyroid clonotypes that had expanded above 0.001.

V was shortened by 3 bases and J by 3 bases, with 9 bases between the two germline ends. The CDR3 contains 14 residues. No progression to ophthalmopathy during 18 months of follow-up defined stable disease. The table lists this clonotype with many counts. Its cognate antigen is unknown. V gene TRBV12-3 or TRBV12-4 combines with J gene TRBJ1-5; no firm D call. Sequenced: blood. The clonotype comes from a man between 18 and 29 years old with Graves' hyperthyroidism. The CDR3 spells CASSFSDFNQPQHF. DNA of the CDR3: TGTGCCAGCAGTTTTTCCGACTTCAATCAGCCCCAGCATTTT.